These 4 T cell receptor beta chains were all obtained from the same sample, sequenced in a study of blood T cell repertoires in COVID-19. The data were produced by immunoSEQ multiplex PCR, yet TCRdb's version contains in-frame clones alone and is incomplete. Here the sample spans 130,000 to 150,000 clones, around 89% being singletons. The sequencing sample was made of PBMCs or T cells enriched from blood (not recorded which). The receptors here all came from a young woman with acute COVID-19.

CDR3 coding DNA: TGTGCCAGCAGTTTTTCAGGGTCCCAGCATTTT. It encodes CASSFSGSQHF. The rearrangement links TRBV12-3 or TRBV12-4 to TRBJ1-5, with D tentatively TRBD1 (5 bases). The V end lost 3 bases, the J end lost 11 bases, and 8 bases lay between the germline ends. The CDR3 totals 11 residues.

The genes are TRBV27 and TRBJ1-5, with 8 bases identical to TRBD1. The CDR3 totals 16 residues. CDR1 MNHEY and CDR2 SMNVEV come from the germline V gene (reference sequence). After removal of 6 bases from V and 0 bases from J, the junction contained 7 bases not matched to a gene. Here the CDR3 reads CASRLGTGHSNQPQHF. As DNA, the CDR3 is TGTGCCAGCAGGCTGGGGACAGGTCATAGCAATCAGCCCCAGCATTTT.

The chain uses TRBV19 and TRBJ1-4, with TRBD1 as a possible D gene (6 bases). The CDR3 contains 15 residues. Per germline, CDR1 LNHDA and CDR2 SQIVND (reference sequence). The V end lost 7 bases, the J end lost 7 bases, and 19 bases lay between the germline ends. For the CDR3, the DNA is TGTGCCAGTAAACCCCTACAGGGATCGGGTGAAAAACTGTTTTTT. It yields the protein CASKPLQGSGEKLFF.

This clone was detected a few times. This chain links TRBV4-3 with TRBJ1-4; D possibly corresponds to TRBD1 (5 bases). This CDR3 is 17 amino acids long. Germline values: CDR1 LGHNA, CDR2 YSLEER. V shed 0 bases and J shed 0 bases, with 11 bases lying between them. The CDR3 loop reads CASSQEGGRATNEKLFF. In DNA form, the CDR3 reads TGCGCCAGCAGCCAAGAGGGGGGGAGGGCAACTAATGAAAAACTGTTTTTT.